These 32 T cell receptor beta chains originate from one sample sequenced in a study of OX40 agonist ivuxolimab in advanced cancers. Produced via immunoSEQ multiplex PCR; TCRdb's table is partial and in-frame only. The profile shows tens of thousands of clones, approximately 80% of them singletons. This specimen was CD4+ or CD8+ T cells sorted from blood, taken in a trial of the OX40 agonist ivuxolimab. Every receptor here comes from an adult with an advanced solid tumor such as melanoma, head and neck, liver or kidney cancer.

This clone was detected a few times. This chain uses TRBV6-1 with TRBJ1-1, with TRBD1 matching over 9 bases. The V gene's germline CDR1 is MNHNS and CDR2 SASEGT. The trim removed 2 bases at V and 0 bases at J, leaving 7 bases unmatched. The CDR3 has 17 amino acids. The CDR3 sequence: CASSEWGQGGLNTEAFF. The CDR3, as DNA: TGTGCCAGCAGTGAATGGGGACAGGGAGGCTTGAACACTGAAGCTTTCTTT.

This chain links TRBV7-3 with TRBJ2-3; D tentatively fits TRBD1 or TRBD2 (5 bases each). The CDR3 extends over 15 amino acids. Germline values: CDR1 SGHTA, CDR2 FQGTGA. Trimming cost V 1 base and J 0 bases, with 8 bases left between them. CDR3 sequence: CASSLRGYSTDTQYF. The CDR3 nucleotides are TGTGCCAGCAGCTTAAGGGGGTACAGCACAGATACGCAGTATTTT.

The rearrangement links TRBV5-8 to TRBJ1-2; the D is unclear. The V gene's germline CDR1 is SGHTS and CDR2 YDEGEE. This CDR3 contains 12 residues. V was trimmed by 1 base and J by 2 bases, leaving 3 bases between them. The CDR3 loop is CASSLTNYGYTF. The CDR3, as DNA: TGTGCCAGCAGCTTGACCAACTATGGCTACACCTTC.

V is TRBV7-9 and J is TRBJ1-4, with D perhaps matching TRBD1 (6 bases). V dropped 2 bases and J dropped 8 bases, with 18 bases sitting between them. Germline CDR1 SEHNR, CDR2 FQNEAQ (reference sequence). This CDR3 has 16 residues. CDR3 sequence reads: CASSLPRGGGMEKLFF. The DNA of the CDR3 is TGTGCCAGCAGCTTACCCCGGGGGGGCGGGATGGAAAAACTGTTTTTT.

The chain employs TRBV5-1 and TRBJ2-3, with D perhaps assigned TRBD1 or TRBD2 (5 bases each). Trimming cost V 8 bases and J 0 bases, with 10 bases left between them. Germline CDR1 reads SGHRS; CDR2 reads YFSETQ. This CDR3 comprises 13 residues. CDR3 amino acids: CASGDGSTDTQYF. For the CDR3, the DNA is TGCGCCAGTGGGGACGGTAGCACAGATACGCAGTATTTT.

In DNA form, the CDR3 reads TGTGCCAGCAGTCCGCCGGGACCGAGCCAGTTCTTC. Translated: CASSPPGPSQFF. The chain employs TRBV6-6 and TRBJ2-1; D may match TRBD1 or TRBD2 (5 bases each). The V end lost 5 bases, the J end lost 13 bases, and 15 bases lay between the germline ends. This CDR3 has 12 amino acids. CDR1 is MNHNY, CDR2 SVGAGI, per germline (reference sequence).

This CDR3 is CASSQLGLSGTTSSYEQYF. DNA for the CDR3: TGCGCCAGCAGCCAATTGGGCCTGTCGGGGACTACCAGCTCCTACGAGCAGTACTTC. This chain links TRBV4-1 with TRBJ2-7, with 7 bases lining up with TRBD2. Germline trimming cut 2 bases from V and 0 bases from J; bases unmatched to any gene: 16. The CDR3 runs 19 residues. In germline, CDR1 is MGHRA, CDR2 YSYEKL.

This chain connects TRBV19 to TRBJ2-6; 8 bases match TRBD1. CDR1 is LNHDA, CDR2 SQIVND, per germline (reference sequence). The trim removed 6 bases at V and 2 bases at J, leaving 0 bases unmatched. This CDR3 region has 14 residues. The CDR3 region is CASRQGAGANVLTF. In nucleotides, the CDR3 is TGTGCCAGTAGACAGGGGGCTGGGGCCAACGTCCTGACTTTC. Supplemented by reference TRBV19 and TRBJ2-6, the full variable domain reads DGGITQSPKYLFRKEGQNVTLSCEQNLNHDAMYWYRQDPGQGLRLIYYSQIVNDFQKGDIAEGYSVSREKKESFPLTVTSAQKNPTAFYLCASRQGAGANVLTFGAGSRLTVL.

V usage is TRBV7-2 and J usage is TRBJ2-3; 13 nucleotides agree with TRBD2. CDR3 length: 17 amino acids. Losses at the gene ends were 5 bases for V and 4 bases for J; bases not matched to a gene: 9. The germline V gene encodes CDR1 SGHTA and CDR2 FQGNSA. The CDR3 nucleotides read TGTGCCAGCAGCCAAAGGACTAGCGGGGGACGGGCAGATACGCAGTATTTT. It is translated as CASSQRTSGGRADTQYF.

The V and J genes are TRBV5-4 and TRBJ2-7, with D maybe TRBD2 (6 bases). CDR1 and CDR2 (germline): SGHNT, YYREEE (reference sequence). Trimming removed 4 bases from V and 2 bases from J, with 13 bases in between. This CDR3 is built from 14 residues. CDR3 amino acids: CASSHRDFPYEQYF. CDR3 nucleotides: TGTGCCAGCAGCCACCGGGACTTCCCCTACGAGCAGTACTTC.

The chain couples TRBV5-1 to TRBJ2-1; D possibly corresponds to TRBD1 (5 bases). V lost 0 bases and J lost 4, with 8 bases in between. This CDR3 has 14 amino acids. Germline V lookup: CDR1 SGHRS, CDR2 YFSETQ. The CDR3 sequence: CASSLGDRYNEQFF. The CDR3 nucleotides are TGCGCCAGCAGCTTGGGCGACAGATACAATGAGCAGTTCTTC.

This rearrangement joins TRBV5-1 to TRBJ2-5; D gene unclear. The V end lost 2 bases, the J end lost 1 base, and 3 bases lay between the germline ends. The CDR3 spans 12 residues. Germline values: CDR1 SGHRS, CDR2 YFSETQ. CDR3 bases: TGCGCCAGCAGCTTCTCCCAAGAGACCCAGTACTTC. As protein: CASSFSQETQYF.

The CDR3 coding sequence is TGTGCCAGCAGCCCTGGATTGAGGGAGACCCAGTACTTC. Translated: CASSPGLRETQYF. This rearrangement joins TRBV2 to TRBJ2-5, with D hard to call. In germline, CDR1 is SNHLY, CDR2 FYNNEI. The CDR3 has 13 amino acids. V lost 6 bases, J lost 5 bases, and 13 bases lay in between.

This rearrangement joins TRBV18 to TRBJ2-5; D may be TRBD2 (5 bases). Trimming cost V 8 bases and J 0 bases, with 7 bases left between them. The germline CDR1 and CDR2 sequences are KGHSH and LQKENI. CDR3 size: 12 residues. The CDR3, as DNA: TGTGCCAGCCGAGCGGACCAAGAGACCCAGTACTTC. Amino acids: CASRADQETQYF.

This clone was seen more than once but under ten times. CDR3 region: CASSLMGGGGETQYF. CDR3 in DNA: TGTGCCAGCAGCTTAATGGGGGGAGGAGGAGAGACCCAGTACTTC. The J gene is TRBJ2-5, the V gene TRBV7-2; tentatively, D is TRBD2 (6 bases). Trimming stripped 2 bases from V and 4 bases from J, with 14 bases between. The CDR3 has 15 residues. Germline assignment: CDR1 SGHTA and CDR2 FQGNSA.

The chain recombines TRBV19 with TRBJ2-7, with D unresolved. V was trimmed by 4 bases and J by 6 bases, leaving 16 bases between them. Germline V CDR1 and CDR2: LNHDA, SQIVND (reference sequence). CDR3 length: 14 residues. CDR3 sequence reads: CASSRIFPTSEQYF. DNA for the CDR3: TGTGCCAGTAGTAGGATCTTCCCCACGAGCGAGCAGTACTTC.

The CDR3 is CASSPRTGGGGYTF. In DNA, the CDR3 is TGTGCCAGCAGCCCAAGGACAGGGGGCGGAGGCTACACCTTC. The J gene is TRBJ1-2, the V gene TRBV7-9; TRBD1 matches 11 bases. The V gene end was trimmed by 5 bases and the J gene end by 8 bases; junction bases not matched to a gene: 7. This CDR3 has 14 amino acids. Per the germline V gene, CDR1 is SEHNR and CDR2 is FQNEAQ (reference sequence).

This chain uses TRBV10-3 with TRBJ1-5; D is possibly TRBD1 (5 bases). The ends were cut back, 6 bases at V and 4 bases at J, with 10 bases in the middle. Germline V CDR1 and CDR2: ENHRY, SYGVKD. The CDR3 spans 13 residues. CDR3 sequence (DNA): TGTGCCATCAGAGGGACCGAGAATCAGCCCCAGCATTTT. This translates into CAIRGTENQPQHF.

The chain links TRBV11-3 to TRBJ2-1; the match to TRBD2 covers 9 bases. Looked up from germline, CDR1 is SGHNT and CDR2 is YENEEA. The CDR3 sequence is 17 residues long. The trim removed 1 base at V and 3 bases at J, leaving 7 bases unmatched. DNA of the CDR3: TGTGCCAGCAGCTTAGCTTCGGGACTAGCTAGCTACAATGAGCAGTTCTTC. This encodes CASSLASGLASYNEQFF.

The chain is built from TRBV30 and TRBJ1-5, with D possibly TRBD1 on 6 matching bases. CDR3 length: 13 amino acids. From germline, CDR1 is GTSNPN and CDR2 SVGIG (reference sequence). Trimming took 3 bases from V and 5 from J, leaving 11 bases between them. CDR3 nucleotides: TGTGCCTGGAGCCCCCAGGGGTATCAGCCCCAGCATTTT. Translated, it gives CAWSPQGYQPQHF.

V gene TRBV28 combines with J gene TRBJ1-2; 8 bases agree with TRBD1. Trimming cost V 6 bases and J 3 bases; bases outside gene matches: 12. The CDR3 is 16 residues long. Germline lookup yields CDR1 MDHEN and CDR2 SYDVKM. The CDR3 DNA sequence: TGTGCCAGCAGCCCGCCCCTGTACAGGGGGTACTATGGCTACACCTTC. Amino acid sequence: CASSPPLYRGYYGYTF.

The V gene is TRBV5-1, the J gene TRBJ2-2, with TRBD1 identical over 11 bases. CDR1 and CDR2 from the germline V gene are SGHRS and YFSETQ. Losses at the gene ends were 4 bases for V and 2 bases for J; bases not matched to a gene: 10. CDR3 length: 18 residues. CDR3 amino acids: CASSLLGQGAINTGELFF. As DNA, the CDR3 is TGCGCCAGCAGCCTCCTAGGACAGGGGGCCATTAACACCGGGGAGCTGTTTTTT.

This clone was seen ten or more times. The chain links TRBV29-1 to TRBJ1-1, with 7 positions matching TRBD1. This CDR3 spans 11 amino acids. Germline CDR1 reads SQVTM; CDR2 reads ANQGSEA. V was pared by 2 bases and J by 11 bases, with 5 bases of the junction left unmatched. The CDR3 here is CSVEQGVGAFF. In nucleotides, the CDR3 is TGCAGCGTTGAACAGGGGGTAGGGGCTTTCTTT.

The chain links TRBV28 to TRBJ2-1; a possible D gene is TRBD2 (5 bases). CDR3 length: 14 residues. Trimming took off 3 bases at V and 5 bases at J, with 11 bases between the two ends. Looked up from germline, CDR1 is MDHEN and CDR2 is SYDVKM. CDR3 region: CASSLVARNNEQFF. The CDR3 bases are TGTGCCAGCAGTTTGGTAGCGAGAAACAATGAGCAGTTCTTC.

The rearrangement uses TRBV5-1 and TRBJ1-5; 9 nucleotides align to TRBD1. V was pared by 0 bases and J by 4 bases, with 2 bases of the junction left unmatched. The CDR3 runs to 15 residues. Germline V lookup: CDR1 SGHRS, CDR2 YFSETQ. The CDR3 is CASSLAGTGNQPQHF. The DNA of the CDR3 is TGCGCCAGCAGCTTGGCGGGGACAGGGAATCAGCCCCAGCATTTT.

This clone showed up just once. The V gene is TRBV27, the J gene TRBJ2-7; D possibly corresponds to TRBD1 (6 bases). Germline-derived CDR1 and CDR2 are MNHEY and SMNVEV (reference sequence). CDR3 length equals 14 residues. Deletions cut 5 bases from V and 9 bases from J, with 20 bases between. This CDR3 is CASSATLQGRTQYF. For the CDR3, the DNA is TGTGCCAGCAGTGCCACCTTACAGGGACGGACGCAGTACTTC.

A word on this clone: The same CDR3 can be traced to other DNA sequences in this sample. The chain uses TRBV30 and TRBJ2-1; D is perhaps TRBD2 (5 bases). From germline, CDR1 is GTSNPN and CDR2 SVGIG (reference sequence). This CDR3 region has 14 residues. V lost 2 bases to trimming and J lost 5 bases, with 13 bases between them. The CDR3 here is CAWSTSGLNNEQFF. Here the CDR3 DNA reads TGTGCCTGGAGTACTAGTGGCCTAAACAATGAGCAGTTCTTC. Using reference TRBV30 and TRBJ2-1 for the parts outside the CDR3, the full variable domain is SQTIHQWPATLVQPVGSPLSLECTVEGTSNPNLYWYRQAAGRGLQLLFYSVGIGQISSEVPQNLSASRPQDRQFILSSKKLLLSDSGFYLCAWSTSGLNNEQFFGPGTRLTVL.

J is TRBJ1-2 and V is TRBV19, with 8 positions matching TRBD1. Germline-derived CDR1 and CDR2 are LNHDA and SQIVND (reference sequence). This CDR3 region has 14 residues. J lost 6 bases, V lost 7 bases, and 10 bases had no gene match. The CDR3 DNA reads as TGTGCCAGTAATCCGACAGGGGTATCGGATGGCTACACCTTC. It is translated as CASNPTGVSDGYTF.

The rearrangement uses TRBV11-2 and TRBJ1-3, with D possibly being TRBD1 (6 bases). Germline-derived CDR1 and CDR2 are SGHAT and FQNNGV. The V end lost 0 bases, the J end lost 3 bases, and 15 bases lay between the germline ends. This CDR3 is 17 amino acids long. CDR3 residues: CASSLDRGGAGGNTIYF. In DNA, the CDR3 is TGTGCCAGCAGCTTAGATCGCGGGGGGGCAGGTGGAAACACCATATATTTT.

The V gene is TRBV7-9, the J gene TRBJ2-1, with D perhaps matching TRBD1 (5 bases). The CDR3 is 13 amino acids. Trimming took off 5 bases at V and 8 bases at J, with 13 bases between the two ends. From germline, CDR1 is SEHNR and CDR2 FQNEAQ (reference sequence). CDR3 coding DNA: TGTGCCAGCAGCGTACAGGTTACCCATGAGCAGTTCTTC. Its translation is CASSVQVTHEQFF.

This rearrangement joins TRBV5-1 to TRBJ2-7; 9 bases agree with TRBD2. Trimming removed 0 bases from V and 2 bases from J; junction bases left unmatched: 3. The CDR3 totals 15 residues. Germline lookup yields CDR1 SGHRS and CDR2 YFSETQ. This chain's CDR3 is CASSLGAGGAYEQYF. For the CDR3, the DNA is TGCGCCAGCAGCTTGGGGGCGGGAGGGGCCTACGAGCAGTACTTC.

CDR3 bases: TGTGCCAGTAGTAACCGGGACAGCCTTCTAAAACTGTTTTTT. Amino acids: CASSNRDSLLKLFF. This chain links TRBV19 with TRBJ1-4; 7 bases line up with TRBD1. The V gene's germline CDR1 is LNHDA and CDR2 SQIVND (reference sequence). CDR3 length: 14 amino acids. Trimming removed 4 bases from V and 10 bases from J; junction bases left unmatched: 9. The full variable domain, in which reference TRBV19 and TRBJ1-4 provide the parts outside the CDR3, is DGGITQSPKYLFRKEGQNVTLSCEQNLNHDAMYWYRQDPGQGLRLIYYSQIVNDFQKGDIAEGYSVSREKKESFPLTVTSAQKNPTAFYLCASSNRDSLLKLFFGSGTQLSVL.